The 22 T cell receptor beta chains given below trace back to one sample, sequenced in a study of blood T cell repertoires in COVID-19. Sequencing was performed with immunoSEQ multiplex PCR; in TCRdb, only in-frame clones are kept and a portion is missing. The sample holds some 56,000 clones, 82% seen once. The sequenced material came from peripheral blood. These receptors were collected from an older man with COVID-19, enrolled during active disease.

The chain is built from TRBV24-1 and TRBJ2-2; maybe TRBD1 (6 bases). With 6 bases removed from V and 0 bases from J, the gap between germline ends came to 10 bases. This CDR3 is built from 15 residues. Germline V gene data show CDR1 as KGHDR and CDR2 as SFDVKD. CDR3 nucleotide sequence: TGTGCCACCAGTATTCAGGGGACGAACACCGGGGAGCTGTTTTTT. Protein: CATSIQGTNTGELFF.

The chain carries TRBV6-2 or TRBV6-3 and TRBJ1-1; unclear D gene. Deletions cut 2 bases from V and 6 bases from J, with 19 bases between. CDR1 and CDR2 from the germline V gene are MNHEY and SVGEGT. This CDR3 contains 16 residues. In nucleotides, the CDR3 is TGTGCCAGCAGTTACGCAGAAGAGGGTCCCGGGGCTGAAGCTTTCTTT. Amino acids: CASSYAEEGPGAEAFF.

This sequence joins TRBV28 and TRBJ1-5; 9 bases match TRBD1. CDR1 and CDR2 (germline): MDHEN, SYDVKM. CDR3 length equals 15 residues. The V and J ends lost 5 bases and 7 bases, in that order; junction bases with no gene match: 9. The CDR3 loop is CASSLRDRVIQPQHF. The CDR3 DNA reads TGTGCCAGCAGTCTCCGGGACAGGGTCATACAGCCCCAGCATTTT.

The rearrangement uses TRBV29-1 and TRBJ2-5; 7 bases are shared with TRBD2. The germline V gene encodes CDR1 SQVTM and CDR2 ANQGSEA. The ends lost 2 bases at V and 5 bases at J; junction bases unmatched: 8. The CDR3 runs to 14 residues. CDR3 residues: CSVERWGGGETQYF. The CDR3 DNA follows: TGCAGCGTTGAACGGTGGGGGGGTGGGGAGACCCAGTACTTC.

This chain connects TRBV5-1 to TRBJ2-5, with 11 positions matching TRBD2. The CDR3 loop spans 15 amino acids. Per the germline V gene, CDR1 is SGHRS and CDR2 is YFSETQ. The ends lost 4 bases at V and 5 bases at J; junction bases unmatched: 7. DNA of the CDR3: TGCGCCAGCAGCCCGCTAGCGGGAGGCGGGGAGACCCAGTACTTC. This codes for CASSPLAGGGETQYF. Looking up the rest from reference TRBV5-1 and TRBJ2-5 gives the full variable domain: KAGVTQTPRYLIKTRGQQVTLSCSPISGHRSVSWYQQTPGQGLQFLFEYFSETQRNKGNFPGRFSGRQFSNSRSEMNVSTLELGDSALYLCASSPLAGGGETQYFGPGTRLLVL.

CDR3 coding DNA: TGTGCCAGCACCAGGGCCCTGGGCGTCAACAATGAGCAGTTCTTC. This codes for CASTRALGVNNEQFF. J is TRBJ2-1 and V is TRBV2; possibly TRBD1 for D (5 bases). The CDR3 extends over 15 amino acids. Germline CDR1 and CDR2: SNHLY and FYNNEI. The ends were cut back, 7 bases at V and 5 bases at J, with 18 bases in the middle.

The chain is built from TRBV6-5 and TRBJ1-1; TRBD1 is a possible D gene (5 bases). This CDR3 is built from 14 residues. Trimming took off 7 bases at V and 6 bases at J, with 18 bases between the two ends. Germline CDR1 and CDR2: MNHEY and SVGAGI. CDR3 residues: CASTPRLTVSEAFF. The CDR3 DNA sequence: TGTGCCAGCACCCCGCGTCTGACAGTTTCTGAAGCTTTCTTT.

This chain joins TRBV9 and TRBJ1-1; D is perhaps TRBD1 (5 bases). Germline V gives CDR1 SGDLS, CDR2 YYNGEE. CDR3 length: 14 residues. V lost 4 bases, J lost 1 base, and 11 bases lay in between. The CDR3 nucleotides read TGTGCCAGCAGCCCTCTCACAGGGAACACTGAAGCTTTCTTT. Translation: CASSPLTGNTEAFF. The whole variable domain, filled in from reference TRBV9 and TRBJ1-1, reads DSGVTQTPKHLITATGQRVTLRCSPRSGDLSVYWYQQSLDQGLQFLIQYYNGEERAKGNILERFSAQQFPDLHSELNLSSLELGDSALYFCASSPLTGNTEAFFGQGTRLTVV.

This chain links TRBV19 with TRBJ1-1; D unclear. The CDR3 runs to 17 residues. Trimming removed 3 bases from V and 0 bases from J, with 17 bases in between. Germline CDR1 LNHDA, CDR2 SQIVND (reference sequence). The CDR3: CASSILQARNMNTEAFF. The CDR3 DNA sequence: TGTGCCAGTAGTATTTTGCAGGCCCGTAATATGAACACTGAAGCTTTCTTT.

This chain connects TRBV7-2 to TRBJ2-5; D may be TRBD2 (5 bases). This CDR3 region has 12 residues. CDR1 is SGHTA, CDR2 FQGNSA, per germline. Trimming took off 3 bases at V and 4 bases at J, with 6 bases between the two ends. The CDR3 protein is CASSFGRETQYF. CDR3 nucleotide sequence: TGTGCCAGCAGCTTTGGGAGAGAGACCCAGTACTTC.

Only one count was recorded for this clone. The rearrangement links TRBV7-9 to TRBJ1-2; maybe TRBD1 (5 bases). There are 13 residues in the CDR3. V was trimmed by 8 bases and J by 0 bases, leaving 10 bases between them. Germline lookup yields CDR1 SEHNR and CDR2 FQNEAQ (reference sequence). The CDR3 here is CASADSPNYGYTF. As DNA, the CDR3 is TGTGCCAGCGCCGACAGCCCTAACTATGGCTACACCTTC.

This rearrangement joins TRBV2 to TRBJ2-1, with D possibly matching TRBD2 (6 bases). The CDR3 loop spans 15 amino acids. CDR1 and CDR2 (germline): SNHLY, FYNNEI. Trimming left V 6 bases short and J 7 bases short, with 19 bases between. CDR3 residues: CASRAPPGGGNEQFF. The CDR3 coding sequence is TGTGCCAGCAGAGCTCCCCCCGGGGGAGGTAATGAGCAGTTCTTC.

This clone has a single count. The CDR3 nucleotides read TGTGCCAGTAGAGGGATGGGACAGATTAGCAATCAGCCCCAGCATTTT. This codes for CASRGMGQISNQPQHF. The genes are TRBV19 and TRBJ1-5; 7 bases match TRBD1. With 6 bases clipped from V and 0 bases from J, the junction kept 8 bases outside the gene matches. This CDR3 has 16 amino acids. Germline V gene sequence: CDR1 LNHDA, CDR2 SQIVND (reference sequence). Filled out from reference TRBV19 and TRBJ1-5, the complete variable domain reads DGGITQSPKYLFRKEGQNVTLSCEQNLNHDAMYWYRQDPGQGLRLIYYSQIVNDFQKGDIAEGYSVSREKKESFPLTVTSAQKNPTAFYLCASRGMGQISNQPQHFGDGTRLSIL.

The rearrangement uses TRBV30 and TRBJ1-2; 9 nucleotides align to TRBD1. V lost 2 bases, J lost 6 bases, and 10 bases stayed unmatched. CDR1 and CDR2 from the germline V gene are GTSNPN and SVGIG (reference sequence). This CDR3 region has 15 residues. The CDR3: CAWSPTGGKENGYTF. The CDR3 DNA is TGTGCCTGGAGTCCTACAGGGGGCAAAGAGAATGGCTACACCTTC. Filled out from reference TRBV30 and TRBJ1-2, the complete variable domain reads SQTIHQWPATLVQPVGSPLSLECTVEGTSNPNLYWYRQAAGRGLQLLFYSVGIGQISSEVPQNLSASRPQDRQFILSSKKLLLSDSGFYLCAWSPTGGKENGYTFGSGTRLTVV.

This chain joins TRBV7-3 and TRBJ1-6; 7 bases align to TRBD1. There are 15 residues in the CDR3. From germline, CDR1 is SGHTA and CDR2 FQGTGA. Trimming cost V 5 bases and J 10 bases; bases outside gene matches: 11. This CDR3 reads CASSQHGTVGSPLHF. CDR3 sequence (DNA): TGTGCCAGCAGCCAACACGGGACAGTGGGGTCACCCCTCCACTTT.

The chain uses TRBV3-1 (or the pseudogene TRBV3-2) and TRBJ2-3; 10 bases are a match to TRBD2. In germline, CDR1 is LGHDT, CDR2 YNNKEL (reference sequence). With 0 bases clipped from V and 0 bases from J, the junction kept 6 bases outside the gene matches. The CDR3 totals 18 residues. The CDR3 DNA reads as TGTGCCAGCAGCCAAGATCGATTTAGCGGGAGGAGCACAGATACGCAGTATTTT. It is translated as CASSQDRFSGRSTDTQYF.

The V gene is TRBV7-8, the J gene TRBJ2-5; 12 positions match TRBD2. CDR1 is SGHVS and CDR2 is FQNEAQ in the germline V gene. The CDR3 extends over 15 amino acids. Trimming took 2 bases from V and 3 from J; bases not matched to a gene: 1. The CDR3 protein is CASSLRLAGEETQYF. The CDR3 DNA reads as TGTGCCAGCAGCTTACGACTAGCGGGGGAAGAGACCCAGTACTTC.

V is TRBV9 and J is TRBJ2-3, with D hard to call. The CDR3 loop spans 13 amino acids. V shed 2 bases and J shed 4 bases, with 8 bases lying between them. Germline V gene sequence: CDR1 SGDLS, CDR2 YYNGEE. The chain's CDR3 is CASSVPAADTQYF. The CDR3 nucleotides read TGTGCCAGCAGCGTCCCTGCAGCAGATACGCAGTATTTT.

The chain combines TRBV19 with TRBJ2-1, with D possibly TRBD1 on 6 matching bases. Trimming cost V 9 bases and J 6 bases, with 15 bases left between them. Germline assignment: CDR1 LNHDA and CDR2 SQIVND (reference sequence). The CDR3 extends over 13 amino acids. CDR3 coding DNA: TGTGCCAGCTCACAGGGTACCCTCAATGAGCAGTTCTTC. Protein sequence: CASSQGTLNEQFF.

V and J are TRBV3-1 (or the pseudogene TRBV3-2) and TRBJ2-2; D is perhaps TRBD2 (6 bases). V was clipped by 4 bases and J by 13 bases, with 10 bases between them. Germline V gene lookup returns CDR1 LGHDT and CDR2 YNNKEL (reference sequence). The CDR3 has 11 amino acids. The chain's CDR3 is CASSPGDWLFF. The CDR3 DNA sequence: TGTGCCAGCAGCCCGGGAGATTGGCTGTTTTTT.

This clone was observed a few times. The chain employs TRBV18 and TRBJ2-2; tentatively, D is TRBD2 (6 bases). Germline loops: CDR1 KGHSH, CDR2 LQKENI. The germline V and J ends were trimmed by 2 bases and 8 bases, with 9 bases remaining between them. The CDR3 extends over 13 amino acids. CDR3 sequence reads: CASSPEGTGELFF. The CDR3 DNA reads as TGTGCCAGCTCACCAGAAGGGACTGGGGAGCTGTTTTTT.

The chain uses TRBV14 and TRBJ1-2, with 7 nucleotides matching TRBD1. The CDR3 length is 14 residues. Germline loops: CDR1 SGHDN, CDR2 FVKESK. Trimming took 4 bases from V and 4 from J; bases not matched to a gene: 6. In nucleotides, the CDR3 is TGTGCCAGCAGCCCCGGGACAGACCTCTATGGCTACACCTTC. This sequence encodes CASSPGTDLYGYTF.